This TCR beta chain was captured in a study of cytomegalovirus exposure and HLA in healthy donors. There were likely unrecorded immune exposures, though donors were nominally healthy when sampled. It was with 60 Vbeta and 13 Jbeta primers that the PCR ran. The repertoire was sequenced with immunoSEQ multiplex PCR; TCRdb's copy has only in-frame clones and lacks some. The repertoire holds about 160,000 clones, with about three quarters as singletons. From germline, CDR1 is ENHRY and CDR2 SYGVKD. CDR3 length equals 16 residues. V lost 6 bases, J lost 3 bases, and 4 bases stayed unmatched. This clone was recorded a few times. Its antigen is not known. Study-level findings and limits: Owing to their indistinguishability, certain V segments, notably TRBV6-2 and TRBV6-3, were excluded. Further analysis was carried out later, and it showed several of the most significant clusters appearing linked to common viral pathogens. Further analysis, carried out later, found HLA-associated TCR beta chains more clonally expanded than equally common other chains.

The chain recombines TRBV10-3 with TRBJ2-1, with TRBD2 matching over 14 bases. The receptor was derived from a woman between 40 and 50 years old in good health and CMV-seropositive. Sequences were obtained from PBMCs. CDR3: CAISPTSGGGYNEQFF. The CDR3 region has the DNA TGTGCCATCAGCCCGACTAGCGGGGGGGGCTACAATGAGCAGTTCTTC.